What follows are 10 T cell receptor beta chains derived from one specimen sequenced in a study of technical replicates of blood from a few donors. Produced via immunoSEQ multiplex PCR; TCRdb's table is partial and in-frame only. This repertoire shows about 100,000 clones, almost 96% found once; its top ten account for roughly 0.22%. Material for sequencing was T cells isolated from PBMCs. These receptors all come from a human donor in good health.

CDR3 loop: CAWSALQGLQETQYF. The CDR3 region has the DNA TGTGCCTGGAGTGCCCTACAGGGGCTACAAGAGACCCAGTACTTC. This chain links TRBV30 with TRBJ2-5; 7 positions agree with TRBD1. The V gene end was trimmed by 1 base and the J gene end by 2 bases; junction bases not matched to a gene: 7. The CDR3 has 15 amino acids. Per the germline V gene, CDR1 is GTSNPN and CDR2 is SVGIG (reference sequence).

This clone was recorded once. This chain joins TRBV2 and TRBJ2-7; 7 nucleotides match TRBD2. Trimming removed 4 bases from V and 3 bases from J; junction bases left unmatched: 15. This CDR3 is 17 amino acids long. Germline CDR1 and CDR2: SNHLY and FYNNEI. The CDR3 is CASSVLGGVNYRYEQYF. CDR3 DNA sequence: TGTGCCAGCAGTGTATTGGGAGGGGTGAATTATCGCTACGAGCAGTACTTC.

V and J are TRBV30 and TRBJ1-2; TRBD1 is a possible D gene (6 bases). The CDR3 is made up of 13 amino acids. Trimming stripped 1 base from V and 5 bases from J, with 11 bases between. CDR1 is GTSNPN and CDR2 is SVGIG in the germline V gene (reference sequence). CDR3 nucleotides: TGTGCCTGGAGTGACGACAGGTCTTATGGCTACACCTTC. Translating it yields CAWSDDRSYGYTF.

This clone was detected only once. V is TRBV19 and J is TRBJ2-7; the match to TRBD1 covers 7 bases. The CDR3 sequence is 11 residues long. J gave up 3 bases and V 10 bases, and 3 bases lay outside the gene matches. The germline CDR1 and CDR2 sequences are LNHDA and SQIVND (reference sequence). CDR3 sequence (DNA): TGTGCCACGGGACAGATCTACGAGCAGTACTTC. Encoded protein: CATGQIYEQYF.

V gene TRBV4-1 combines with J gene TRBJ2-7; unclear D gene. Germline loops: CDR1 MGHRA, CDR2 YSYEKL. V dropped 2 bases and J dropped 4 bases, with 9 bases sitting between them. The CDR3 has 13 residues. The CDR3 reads CASSQIFSYEQYF. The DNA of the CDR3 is TGCGCCAGCAGCCAAATCTTTAGTTACGAGCAGTACTTC.

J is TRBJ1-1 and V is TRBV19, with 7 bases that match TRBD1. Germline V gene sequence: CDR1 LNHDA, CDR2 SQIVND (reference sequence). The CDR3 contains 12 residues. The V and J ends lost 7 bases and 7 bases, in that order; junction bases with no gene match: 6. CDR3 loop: CASITGAGEAFF. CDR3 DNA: TGTGCCAGTATCACAGGGGCTGGTGAAGCTTTCTTT.

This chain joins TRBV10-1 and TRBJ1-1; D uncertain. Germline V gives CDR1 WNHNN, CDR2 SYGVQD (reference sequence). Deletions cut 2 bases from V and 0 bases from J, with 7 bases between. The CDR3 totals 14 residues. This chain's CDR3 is CASSEGAMNTEAFF. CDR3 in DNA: TGCGCCAGCAGTGAGGGAGCCATGAACACTGAAGCTTTCTTT.

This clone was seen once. In DNA, the CDR3 is TGTGCCATCACGACAGGACTAGCGGGGGAAGGGAATGAGCAGTTCTTC. It encodes CAITTGLAGEGNEQFF. The V gene is TRBV10-3, the J gene TRBJ2-1; 13 bases match TRBD2. V shed 7 bases, J shed 7 bases, and the junction held 10 bases outside the gene matches. Germline loops: CDR1 ENHRY, CDR2 SYGVKD. The CDR3 is made up of 16 amino acids.

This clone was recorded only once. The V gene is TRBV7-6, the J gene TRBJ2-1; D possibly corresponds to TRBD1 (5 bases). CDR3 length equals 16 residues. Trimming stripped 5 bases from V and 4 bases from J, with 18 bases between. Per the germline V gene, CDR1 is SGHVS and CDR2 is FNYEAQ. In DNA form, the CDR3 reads TGTGCCAGCAGCCTTACCTTGGACACCTTTTACAATGAGCAGTTCTTC. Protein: CASSLTLDTFYNEQFF.

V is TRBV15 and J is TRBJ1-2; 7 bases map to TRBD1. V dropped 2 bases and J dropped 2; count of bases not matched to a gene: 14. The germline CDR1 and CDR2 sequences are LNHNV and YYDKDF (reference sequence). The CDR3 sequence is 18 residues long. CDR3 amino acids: CATSRSNPGGQQNYGYTF. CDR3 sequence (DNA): TGTGCCACCAGCAGATCCAACCCAGGGGGACAGCAGAACTATGGCTACACCTTC. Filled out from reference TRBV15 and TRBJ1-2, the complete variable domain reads DAMVIQNPRYQVTQFGKPVTLSCSQTLNHNVMYWYQQKSSQAPKLLFHYYDKDFNNEADTPDNFQSRRPNTSFCFLDIRSPGLGDTAMYLCATSRSNPGGQQNYGYTFGSGTRLTVV.